These 5 T cell receptor beta chains were all obtained from the same sample, sequenced in a study of a mutant IDH1 vaccine in newly diagnosed glioma. Sample time point: week 23, last vaccination. Vaccination comprised doses that each held 300 ug of mutant IDH1 20-mer peptide, plus topical imiquimod. No cognate antigen is known for these TCRs. Method: immunoSEQ multiplex PCR; TCRdb's copy keeps in-frame clones and lacks some. The sample lists some 70,000 clones; 84% were seen once. This specimen consisted of PBMCs, obtained from a glioma patient whose treatment included an IDH1 peptide vaccine. The receptors here all came from a man younger than 30 with glioma.

The rearrangement links TRBV6-1 to TRBJ1-5; D is ambiguous. Germline lookup yields CDR1 MNHNS and CDR2 SASEGT. The CDR3 contains 13 residues. V was pared by 6 bases and J by 0 bases, with 6 bases between. This CDR3 is CASRPNSNQPQHF. DNA for the CDR3: TGTGCCAGCAGACCGAATAGCAATCAGCCCCAGCATTTT.

J is TRBJ2-7 and V is TRBV18; 7 bases agree with TRBD2. CDR1 is KGHSH and CDR2 is LQKENI in the germline V gene. V lost 3 bases to trimming and J lost 3 bases; unmatched junction nucleotides: 14. This CDR3 region has 17 residues. CDR3 in DNA: TGTGCCAGCTCACCCCCAGGGCGCGGGAGTCGAAACTACGAGCAGTACTTC. As protein: CASSPPGRGSRNYEQYF. The full variable domain, with the rest looked up from reference TRBV18 and TRBJ2-7, is NAGVMQNPRHLVRRRGQEARLRCSPMKGHSHVYWYRQLPEEGLKFMVYLQKENIIDESGMPKERFSAEFPKEGPSILRIQQVVRGDSAAYFCASSPPGRGSRNYEQYFGPGTRLTVT.

In its sample, this clone was seen once. Here the CDR3 DNA reads TGTGCCAGCAGCTTAGAGGGCGGGGGGCCGAGTTCACCCCTCCACTTT. It is translated as CASSLEGGGPSSPLHF. The chain uses TRBV7-9 and TRBJ1-6, with D possibly TRBD1 on 6 matching bases. V shed 1 base and J shed 9 bases, with 16 bases lying between them. Germline V gene lookup returns CDR1 SEHNR and CDR2 FQNEAQ (reference sequence). The CDR3 loop spans 16 amino acids.

This clone has more than one count but fewer than ten. Here the CDR3 DNA reads TGTGCCAGTAGTGAATCGACAGGGAGGCCCTCGTATAGCAATCAGCCCCAGCATTTT. Translating gives CASSESTGRPSYSNQPQHF. The J gene is TRBJ1-5, the V gene TRBV19; TRBD1 aligns across 7 bases. CDR1 and CDR2 (germline): LNHDA, SQIVND (reference sequence). V gave up 5 bases and J gave up 0 bases; unmatched junction bases: 16. The CDR3 contains 19 residues.

The rearrangement links TRBV29-1 to TRBJ1-2; 12 bases fit TRBD1. In germline, CDR1 is SQVTM, CDR2 ANQGSEA. CDR3 length: 14 amino acids. The V gene end was trimmed by 6 bases and the J gene end by 3 bases; junction bases not matched to a gene: 5. CDR3 coding DNA: TGCAGCGTGGGACAGGGGGCTTTTGACTATGGCTACACCTTC. Translated: CSVGQGAFDYGYTF.